Shown below are 20 T cell receptor beta chains from a single sample sequenced in a study of OX40 agonist ivuxolimab in advanced cancers. Profiling relied on immunoSEQ multiplex PCR, and the TCRdb table lists in-frame clones only, not all of them. The top ten hold around 24% of the sample, which has over 10,000 clones, nearly 85% seen once. The sample consisted of CD4+ or CD8+ T cells sorted from blood, taken in a trial of the OX40 agonist ivuxolimab. Source of these receptors: an adult with an advanced solid tumor such as melanoma, head and neck, liver or kidney cancer.

The chain links TRBV18 to TRBJ2-5; D uncertain. Germline V gene data show CDR1 as KGHSH and CDR2 as LQKENI. This CDR3 has 15 residues. The ends were cut back, 3 bases at V and 1 base at J, with 12 bases in the middle. CDR3 bases: TGTGCCAGCTCACCGACCTTGGGCCTCCAAGAGACCCAGTACTTC. Its protein product is CASSPTLGLQETQYF.

The CDR3 DNA reads TGTACCACCAGGGGACAGTCCTACGAGCAGTACTTC. Translation: CTTRGQSYEQYF. V gene TRBV27 combines with J gene TRBJ2-7; 7 bases line up with TRBD1. The CDR3 is made up of 12 amino acids. From germline, CDR1 is MNHEY and CDR2 SMNVEV (reference sequence).

The genes are TRBV14 and TRBJ1-3; D uncertain. Trimming cost V 4 bases and J 4 bases, with 14 bases left between them. The CDR3 extends over 15 amino acids. The germline V gene has CDR1 SGHDN and CDR2 FVKESK. The CDR3 sequence: CASSPYITPGNTIYF. In DNA, the CDR3 is TGTGCCAGCAGCCCGTATATCACTCCGGGAAACACCATATATTTT.

V gene TRBV2 combines with J gene TRBJ1-2; 12 bases are shared with TRBD1. Per germline, CDR1 SNHLY and CDR2 FYNNEI. The CDR3 is 15 residues long. Losses at the gene ends were 9 bases for V and 4 bases for J; bases not matched to a gene: 9. CDR3 in DNA: TGTGCCAGGACGGGACAGGGGGCCAGAGCCTATGGCTACACCTTC. This encodes CARTGQGARAYGYTF.

The chain links TRBV7-3 to TRBJ2-2, with D possibly TRBD1 on 6 matching bases. The CDR3 runs to 15 residues. The V end lost 1 base, the J end lost 3 bases, and 9 bases lay between the germline ends. In germline, CDR1 is SGHTA, CDR2 FQGTGA. CDR3 amino acids: CASSLNAGDTGELFF. The CDR3 region has the DNA TGTGCCAGCAGCTTAAATGCAGGGGACACCGGGGAGCTGTTTTTT.

The chain combines TRBV5-3 with TRBJ1-5; 10 bases fit TRBD1. TRBV5-3 is placed among ORFs of uncertain function. The junction had 14 bases not matched to a gene; V was cut back by 3 bases and J by 5 bases. The length of the CDR3 is 18 residues. The CDR3 region has the DNA TGTGCCAGAAGCTCATCGGGACAGGGGCCCGAATGGGATCAGCCCCAGCATTTT. Encoded protein: CARSSSGQGPEWDQPQHF.

The chain joins TRBV18 to TRBJ2-7, with TRBD1 matching over 7 bases. Germline trimming cut 4 bases from V and 3 bases from J; bases unmatched to any gene: 6. The CDR3 length is 14 residues. CDR1 KGHSH and CDR2 LQKENI come from the germline V gene. CDR3 bases: TGTGCCAGCTCACTCCGGGACAGCGACTACGAGCAGTACTTC. Translation gives CASSLRDSDYEQYF.

As DNA, the CDR3 is TGCGCCAGCAGCTGGGGCAGGGAGACCAATGAGCAGTTCTTC. As protein: CASSWGRETNEQFF. V and J are TRBV4-1 and TRBJ2-1; D might be TRBD1 or TRBD2, each matching 5 bases. The CDR3 has 14 amino acids. Germline loops: CDR1 MGHRA, CDR2 YSYEKL. Trimming left V 5 bases short and J 6 bases short, with 14 bases between.

This sequence joins TRBV7-9 and TRBJ1-5; D perhaps matches TRBD1 (5 bases). Germline V gene sequence: CDR1 SEHNR, CDR2 FQNEAQ (reference sequence). Trimming removed 5 bases at V and 0 bases at J, with 8 bases between. The CDR3 covers 14 residues. In DNA form, the CDR3 reads TGTGCCAGCAGCCCGACAGATAGCAATCAGCCCCAGCATTTT. Its translation is CASSPTDSNQPQHF.

The rearrangement joins TRBV11-2 to TRBJ2-2; weak D call: TRBD1 (6 bases). CDR3 length equals 12 residues. From germline, CDR1 is SGHAT and CDR2 FQNNGV. V was cut by 6 bases and J by 8 bases, with 10 bases left in between. CDR3 residues: CASRRTGGELFF. CDR3 in DNA: TGTGCCAGCAGACGAACAGGGGGGGAGCTGTTTTTT.

The gene calls are TRBV13 and TRBJ2-7; D may match TRBD1 or TRBD2 (6 bases each). The CDR3 loop spans 15 amino acids. The ends were cut back, 5 bases at V and 5 bases at J, with 19 bases in the middle. The germline V gene encodes CDR1 PRHDT and CDR2 FYEKMQ (reference sequence). The CDR3 bases are TGTGCCAGCAGCCGACAAGGGGGAGGTTCTCACGAGCAGTACTTC. Its translation is CASSRQGGGSHEQYF.

For this clone: One end of the junction does not line up with germline, which may come from a read error. The chain uses TRBV10-3 and TRBJ1-6; D is ambiguous. The length of the CDR3 is 13 residues. Germline CDR1 is ENHRY and CDR2 is SYGVKD. CDR3 in DNA: TGTGCCATCACTGAGGTTTTTAATTCACCCCTCCACTTT. It yields the protein CAITEVFNSPLHF.

V usage is TRBV4-1 and J usage is TRBJ1-1; 7 nucleotides match TRBD1. From germline, CDR1 is MGHRA and CDR2 YSYEKL. The CDR3 spans 14 residues. Losses at the gene ends were 3 bases for V and 11 bases for J; bases not matched to a gene: 12. Written as DNA, the CDR3 is TGCGCCAGCAGCCAGCGGGATTTGTCCAGGGGGGCTTTCTTT. It yields the protein CASSQRDLSRGAFF.

With regard to this clone: At one end, the junction sequence differs from germline, possibly due to a read error. The V and J genes are TRBV6-4 and TRBJ2-2; weak D call: TRBD1 (6 bases). Germline loops: CDR1 MRHNA, CDR2 SNTAGT. The CDR3 contains 13 residues. CDR3 coding DNA: TGTGCCAGCAGTGAACAGGGACACCGGGGAGCTGTTTTT. It translates to CASSEQGHRGAVF.

V and J are TRBV4-2 and TRBJ2-7; D uncertain. CDR3 length: 12 residues. Germline CDR1 reads LGHNA; CDR2 reads YNFKEQ. V was clipped by 1 base and J by 5 bases, with 6 bases between them. Written as DNA, the CDR3 is TGTGCCAGCAGCCAAGGGATCAACGAGCAGTACTTC. Its protein product is CASSQGINEQYF.

The chain uses TRBV7-3 and TRBJ2-1, with 7 bases fitting TRBD2. V was clipped by 6 bases and J by 4 bases; unmatched bases: 9. CDR3 length: 15 amino acids. CDR1 is SGHTA, CDR2 FQGTGA, per germline. DNA of the CDR3: TGTGCCAGCAGTCGAGACGCGGGAGCATACAATGAGCAGTTCTTC. As protein: CASSRDAGAYNEQFF.

This clone was counted once. This rearrangement joins TRBV28 to TRBJ2-5; D gene ambiguous. Germline values: CDR1 MDHEN, CDR2 SYDVKM. The CDR3 sequence is 11 residues long. Between the trimmed V and J ends, which lost 7 bases and 5 bases, there was a span of 8 bases. The CDR3 DNA follows: TGTGCCAGCACTTCCTGGGAGACCCAGTACTTC. Amino acid sequence: CASTSWETQYF.

This sequence joins TRBV4-1 and TRBJ2-7; no firm D call. Germline lookup yields CDR1 MGHRA and CDR2 YSYEKL. This CDR3 region has 13 residues. Between the trimmed V and J ends, which lost 6 bases and 3 bases, there was a span of 12 bases. The CDR3: CASRDQGNYEQYF. DNA of the CDR3: TGCGCCAGCAGGGACCAAGGGAACTACGAGCAGTACTTC.

V and J are TRBV7-8 and TRBJ2-4; perhaps TRBD1 as D (5 bases). Looked up from germline, CDR1 is SGHVS and CDR2 is FQNEAQ. V was trimmed by 6 bases and J by 7 bases, leaving 19 bases between them. The CDR3 consists of 15 residues. Written as DNA, the CDR3 is TGTGCCAGCAGTTTCAAGGGGCCTTACTCGAACATTCAGTACTTC. It is translated as CASSFKGPYSNIQYF. Combining the CDR3 with reference TRBV7-8 and TRBJ2-4 gives the whole variable domain GAGVSQSPRYKVAKRGQDVALRCDPISGHVSLFWYQQALGQGPEFLTYFQNEAQLDKSGLPSDRFFAERPEGSVSTLKIQRTQQEDSAVYLCASSFKGPYSNIQYFGAGTRLSVL.

The V call is TRBV27, the J call TRBJ2-2; 7 bases are a match to TRBD1. There are 16 residues in the CDR3. The J segment lost 1 base and the V segment lost 0 bases, leaving 2 bases of the junction unmatched. CDR1 and CDR2 from the germline V gene are MNHEY and SMNVEV (reference sequence). CDR3 region: CASSLSWDRNTGELFF. The CDR3 DNA reads as TGTGCCAGCAGTTTATCGTGGGACAGGAACACCGGGGAGCTGTTTTTT.